This paragraph reports one TCR beta chain. This could be a read error, since a much larger clone is one nucleotide away. The CDR3 consists of 15 residues. Germline V gives CDR1 KGHDR, CDR2 SFDVKD. Alongside a J-beta primer mix, a sample-barcoded 5' primer served in a second PCR lasting about 6 to 12 cycles. TCRdb processed the 5' RACE reads anew with MiXCR; each CDR3 protein has one entry. The sample consists of about 930,000 distinct CDR3 sequences, about 27% of them appearing once. These data come from a study of blood T cells in healthy people across ages. The sample was also linked to a second study, of T cells of mothers and their children. That report adds: The TCR beta CDR3 read count exceeded 9.5 million for each mother and was a few million for each child.

Source material: blood. This sequence originates from a woman aged 40 to 50 in good health. The gene calls are TRBV24-1 and TRBJ2-7; 7 nucleotides agree with TRBD1. The CDR3 loop reads CTTSDARQGTYEQYF. The DNA for the CDR3 is TGTACCACCAGTGATGCCAGACAGGGAACCTACGAGCAGTACTTC.